Detailed here is one T cell receptor beta chain. Its matching antigen is unknown. Germline V gene lookup returns CDR1 SGHAT and CDR2 FQNNGV. The V gene end was trimmed by 5 bases and the J gene end by 7 bases; junction bases not matched to a gene: 10. CDR3 length equals 15 residues. PCR employed 60 Vbeta and 13 Jbeta primers. Clones were read by immunoSEQ multiplex PCR, and TCRdb kept only the in-frame ones, dropping some. The table has tens of thousands of clones, around 85% seen once. These data belong to a study of cytomegalovirus exposure and HLA in healthy donors. Study-wide background: HLA-typed donors contributed about 85 million unique TCRs, which were held in an early data release.

Findings of the study overall: Some public TCRs appeared in many individuals, while most sequences were rare. Most subjects had HLA-A and HLA-B alleles reportedly predicted accurately by TCR beta sequences.

The sequence came from a man in his thirties or forties in good health and CMV-seronegative. V gene TRBV11-2 combines with J gene TRBJ2-1; 8 bases are shared with TRBD2. Material for sequencing was PBMCs. The CDR3 reads CASSTGTRPMNEQFF. DNA of the CDR3: TGTGCCAGCAGCACAGGGACTAGACCCATGAATGAGCAGTTCTTC.